This TCR beta chain was found in a study of blood T cell repertoires in COVID-19. The wider study: Whether acute or convalescent, the COVID-19 samples came from the United States, Italy and Spain. The cDNA or gDNA used as material had been derived from T cells, B-cell-depleted T cells, or PBMCs.

The age range of participants was about 18 to 90 years, with residence in roughly 25 US areas. In the source study's methods: For nucleated cells, counts were estimated from reference gene primer amplification. The repertoire was sequenced with immunoSEQ multiplex PCR; TCRdb's copy has only in-frame clones and lacks some. V and J calls and clone size are as listed in that table; D and trimming were resolved from the DNA. The data show about 260,000 clones, about 86% seen once. The sample comprised PBMCs or T cells enriched from blood (not recorded which). This clonotype was obtained from a man aged 25 to 40 with acute COVID-19.

The CDR3 DNA reads as TGTGCCAGCAGCTTAGATTCGGGCGGGAGGGAGTACAATGAGCAGTTCTTC. Its translation is CASSLDSGGREYNEQFF. V and J are TRBV11-3 and TRBJ2-1; 9 bases match TRBD2. The germline V gene encodes CDR1 SGHNT and CDR2 YENEEA. Trimming took 0 bases from V and 4 from J; bases not matched to a gene: 7. The CDR3 runs to 17 residues.